This T cell receptor beta chain was recovered during a study of blood T cell repertoires in COVID-19. The method was immunoSEQ multiplex PCR; TCRdb's version includes in-frame clones alone and lacks a portion of them. The sample consists of a few hundred thousand clones, approximately 86% of them appearing once. The CDR3 runs to 16 residues. Deletions cut 0 bases from V and 11 bases from J, with 20 bases between. Germline CDR1 MNHEY, CDR2 SVGEGT. This chain uses TRBV6-2 or TRBV6-3 with TRBJ1-5, with D unclear. The sample comprised PBMCs or T cells enriched from blood (not recorded which). This sequence was found in a woman between 18 and 29 years old who had recovered from COVID-19. For the CDR3, the DNA is TGTGCCAGCAGTTACTCTAAGAGACAAACCTGGGAGTCCCAGCATTTT. Protein sequence: CASSYSKRQTWESQHF.